Shown below are 9 T cell receptor beta chains from a single sample sequenced in a study of blood T cell repertoires in COVID-19. The repertoire was sequenced with immunoSEQ multiplex PCR; TCRdb's copy has only in-frame clones and lacks some. The sample lists around 260,000 clones; around four fifths were seen once. Sequencing was performed on peripheral blood. Receptors originate from a man aged 60 to 75 who had recovered from COVID-19.

The chain recombines TRBV30 with TRBJ1-1, with D possibly being TRBD1 (5 bases). Between the trimmed V and J ends, which lost 3 bases and 4 bases, there was a span of 18 bases. CDR1 and CDR2 (germline): GTSNPN, SVGIG (reference sequence). This CDR3 is built from 15 residues. The chain's CDR3 is CAWRRTRGGVTEAFF. The DNA of the CDR3 is TGTGCCTGGAGGAGGACTCGGGGGGGGGTCACTGAAGCTTTCTTT.

This chain's CDR3 is CSADHSSEQFF. CDR3 in DNA: TGCAGTGCCGACCACAGCTCGGAGCAGTTCTTC. The J gene is TRBJ2-1, the V gene TRBV20-1; D is unresolved. The CDR3 consists of 11 residues. Germline values: CDR1 DFQATT, CDR2 SNEGSKA (reference sequence). Trimming left V 6 bases short and J 10 bases short, with 13 bases between.

This chain uses TRBV6-1 with TRBJ1-1; a weak D match, TRBD1 (5 bases). This CDR3 is built from 15 residues. V was pared by 0 bases and J by 5 bases, with 13 bases between. In germline, CDR1 is MNHNS, CDR2 SASEGT. Written as DNA, the CDR3 is TGTGCCAGCAGTGAAGCGGCGACAGCGCGGACTGAAGCTTTCTTT. Translated, it gives CASSEAATARTEAFF.

The gene calls are TRBV5-6 and TRBJ1-6, with D tentatively TRBD1 (6 bases). V was cut by 6 bases and J by 7 bases, with 17 bases left in between. CDR3 length: 15 residues. Looked up from germline, CDR1 is SGHDT and CDR2 is YYEEEE. This chain's CDR3 is CASNLRGTGNSPLHF. The CDR3 bases are TGTGCCAGCAACCTCAGGGGTACGGGGAATTCACCCCTCCACTTT.

This clone has only a few counts. The chain has TRBV5-1 and TRBJ2-5, with 7 nucleotides matching TRBD2. This CDR3 is 15 amino acids long. Germline V gene sequence: CDR1 SGHRS, CDR2 YFSETQ. Trimming cost V 0 bases and J 4 bases; bases outside gene matches: 6. As DNA, the CDR3 is TGCGCCAGCAGCTTGGATCCCGGGACTACAGAGACCCAGTACTTC. Its protein product is CASSLDPGTTETQYF.

This rearrangement joins TRBV20-1 to TRBJ2-1; no firm D call. V lost 1 base and J lost 7, with 5 bases in between. CDR1 is DFQATT and CDR2 is SNEGSKA in the germline V gene (reference sequence). The CDR3 length is 11 residues. The DNA of the CDR3 is TGCAGTGCTAGAGTAGTAAATGAGCAGTTCTTC. Translation: CSARVVNEQFF.

The chain joins TRBV6-6 to TRBJ1-6, with 8 bases identical to TRBD1. The germline CDR1 and CDR2 sequences are MNHNY and SVGAGI (reference sequence). The CDR3 loop spans 17 amino acids. The V and J ends lost 5 bases and 7 bases, in that order; junction bases with no gene match: 13. The CDR3 sequence: CASSPGIGQGWNSPLHF. The DNA for the CDR3 is TGTGCCAGCAGTCCAGGGATAGGACAGGGATGGAATTCACCCCTCCACTTT.

The gene calls are TRBV30 and TRBJ1-1, with TRBD1 as a possible D gene (5 bases). This CDR3 is built from 13 residues. CDR1 is GTSNPN and CDR2 is SVGIG in the germline V gene (reference sequence). Trimming took off 0 bases at V and 3 bases at J, with 8 bases between the two ends. The CDR3 spells CAWSVGPHTEAFF. The CDR3 DNA reads TGTGCCTGGAGTGTGGGGCCGCACACTGAAGCTTTCTTT.

The chain combines TRBV5-1 with TRBJ1-4; D is perhaps TRBD1 (6 bases). This CDR3 has 14 residues. V lost 4 bases, J lost 8 bases, and 15 bases lay in between. In germline, CDR1 is SGHRS, CDR2 YFSETQ. The CDR3 nucleotides are TGCGCCAGCAGCGCCGGGACAAGCGGCGAAAAACTGTTTTTT. As protein: CASSAGTSGEKLFF.